One T cell receptor (beta chain) is described in this entry. Its antigen is unknown. This entry belongs to a study of cytomegalovirus exposure and HLA in healthy donors. Broader study findings: In a later analysis, parvovirus B19, influenza, CMV and Epstein-Barr virus appeared linked to several top co-occurrence clusters. Cytomegalovirus status, reportedly, was diagnosed with high specificity and sensitivity by the classifier. Presence/absence analyses treated sequencing depth as roughly uniform across donors.

A multiplex PCR was run with 60 Vbeta primers and 13 Jbeta primers. Profiling relied on immunoSEQ multiplex PCR, and the TCRdb table lists in-frame clones only, not all of them. This sample carries around 180,000 clones, roughly 84% of them seen once, and the ten largest clones take 1% to 1.5%. Donors sampled were nominally healthy, though unrecorded immune exposures were likely. Deletions cut 4 bases from V and 5 bases from J, with 17 bases between. The CDR3 is 15 amino acids. The germline CDR1 and CDR2 sequences are SEHNR and FQNEAQ (reference sequence). Sequencing was carried out using PBMCs. The genes are TRBV7-9 and TRBJ1-2; TRBD1 might be the D (6 bases). The TCR originated in a boy younger than 10 in good health and CMV-seronegative. The CDR3 DNA reads as TGTGCCAGCAGCTCCTCGCGGGGGGCTGGGTATGGCTACACCTTC. Its protein product is CASSSSRGAGYGYTF.